The following is a TCR beta chain sequence with its context. As yet, its antigen is unknown. This sample was included in a study of cytomegalovirus exposure and HLA in healthy donors. Study in general: A preliminary data release comprised 91 million or so unique TCRs obtained from HLA-typed donors.

Regarding the study as a whole: The authors later linked a missense DCLRE1C variant to TCR beta V- and J-gene trimming.

J was trimmed by 4 bases and V by 2 bases; bases with no gene match: 3. Per germline, CDR1 SGHTA and CDR2 FQGNSA. The CDR3 runs to 15 residues. PCR used 60 Vbeta primers and 13 Jbeta primers. Per the original data handling: The count from a later analysis was some 81 million unique TCR beta chains, some 10 million of them shared. Repertoires were generated with immunoSEQ multiplex PCR, while TCRdb's copy carries only in-frame clones and drops some. V, J and clone size derive from that table, while D and trimming were established from the DNA sequence. The table has 150,000 to 200,000 clones, approximately 79% seen once.

The J gene is TRBJ2-1, the V gene TRBV7-2; 9 bases are a match to TRBD1. The sequence was obtained from a man in his forties or fifties in good health and CMV-seropositive. The sample was PBMCs. As DNA, the CDR3 is TGTGCCAGCAGCTTACGACAGGGGGGGTACAATGAGCAGTTCTTC. Its protein product is CASSLRQGGYNEQFF.